This TCR beta chain was sequenced for a study of T cell responses to AZD1222 COVID-19 vaccine. Regarding the study as a whole: There were vaccine-associated CD4 TCRs across spike, dominant at 160-218 and 743-854. Mostly white British, mostly female donors; authors suggested clonal diversity may be underestimated.

As to this clone: The target antigen is unknown.

This CDR3 comprises 13 residues. The ends were cut back, 4 bases at V and 5 bases at J, with 11 bases in the middle. In germline, CDR1 is MNHEY, CDR2 SVGAGI. Repertoires were generated with immunoSEQ multiplex PCR, while TCRdb's copy carries only in-frame clones and drops some. Of around 130,000 clones listed, about 93% were seen once; the top ten hold under 7.5%. This chain links TRBV6-5 with TRBJ1-1, with unresolved D. This TCR derives from an adult in good health. Specimen: peripheral blood, collected on day 0 of AZD1222 vaccination. CDR3 sequence: CASSSKSDTEAFF. In DNA form, the CDR3 reads TGTGCCAGCAGTTCTAAAAGTGATACTGAAGCTTTCTTT.